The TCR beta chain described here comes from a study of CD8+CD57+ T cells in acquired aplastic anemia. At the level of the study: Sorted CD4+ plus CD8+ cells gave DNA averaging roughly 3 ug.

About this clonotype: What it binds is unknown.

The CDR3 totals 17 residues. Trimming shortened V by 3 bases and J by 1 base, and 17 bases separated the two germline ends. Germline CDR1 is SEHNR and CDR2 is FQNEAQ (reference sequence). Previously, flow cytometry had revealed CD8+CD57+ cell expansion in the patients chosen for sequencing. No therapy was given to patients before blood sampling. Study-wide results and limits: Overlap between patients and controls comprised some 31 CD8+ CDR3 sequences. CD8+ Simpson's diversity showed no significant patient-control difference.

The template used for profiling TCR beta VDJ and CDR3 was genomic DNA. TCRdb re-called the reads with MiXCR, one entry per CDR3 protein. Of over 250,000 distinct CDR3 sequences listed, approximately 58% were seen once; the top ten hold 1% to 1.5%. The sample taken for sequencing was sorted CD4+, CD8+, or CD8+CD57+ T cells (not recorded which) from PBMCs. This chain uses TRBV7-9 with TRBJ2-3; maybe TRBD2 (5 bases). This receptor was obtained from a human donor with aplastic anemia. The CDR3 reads CASSLVRTLGRTDTQYF. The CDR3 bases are TGTGCCAGCAGCTTGGTGAGGACTCTCGGACGCACAGATACGCAGTATTTT.